The source of this T cell receptor (beta chain) is a study of blood T cell repertoires in COVID-19. Study as a whole: Nucleic acid was either cDNA or gDNA, and it came from T cells, B-cell-depleted T cells, or PBMCs.

Authors' methods: Cell counts per sample came from amplifying reference gene primers. Generated by immunoSEQ multiplex PCR, the TCRdb table keeps only in-frame clones and is missing some. The DNA gave D and trimming, while V, J and clone size come from that table. This sample has about 250,000 clones; 88% occur once, and the top ten carry 1.3% to 1.5%. Germline CDR1 reads LNHNV; CDR2 reads YYDKDF (reference sequence). This CDR3 region has 12 residues. V was shortened by 5 bases and J by 8 bases, with 9 bases between the two germline ends. The V call is TRBV15, the J call TRBJ1-4; tentatively, D is TRBD1 (5 bases). The origin of this receptor is a man aged 80 or over with acute or convalescent COVID-19. The sequencing input was peripheral blood. Here the CDR3 reads CATSFGGEKLFF. CDR3 DNA: TGTGCCACCAGCTTTGGGGGGGAAAAACTGTTTTTT. The entire variable domain, with the rest obtained from reference TRBV15 and TRBJ1-4, is as follows: DAMVIQNPRYQVTQFGKPVTLSCSQTLNHNVMYWYQQKSSQAPKLLFHYYDKDFNNEADTPDNFQSRRPNTSFCFLDIRSPGLGDTAMYLCATSFGGEKLFFGSGTQLSVL.